What follows are 5 T cell receptor beta chains derived from one specimen sequenced in a study of OX40 agonist ivuxolimab in advanced cancers. The table came from immunoSEQ multiplex PCR; TCRdb's copy has only in-frame clones and leaves some out. Counted here are some 57,000 clones, around 90% occurring once; the ten biggest clones make up 4.5% to 6%. The starting material was CD4+ or CD8+ T cells sorted from blood, obtained in a trial of the OX40 agonist ivuxolimab. All receptors come from an adult with an advanced solid tumor such as melanoma, head and neck, liver or kidney cancer.

The V call is TRBV2, the J call TRBJ2-3, with 8 positions matching TRBD1. The length of the CDR3 is 12 residues. V shed 9 bases, J shed 2 bases, and the junction held 1 base outside the gene matches. Per the germline V gene, CDR1 is SNHLY and CDR2 is FYNNEI. This CDR3 reads CARTGATDTQYF. The DNA for the CDR3 is TGTGCCAGGACAGGGGCCACAGATACGCAGTATTTT.

The CDR3 DNA reads as TGTGCCAGCAGCTTGGGGGGGACAGACACAGATACGCAGTATTTT. This sequence encodes CASSLGGTDTDTQYF. This chain connects TRBV11-2 to TRBJ2-3; the D gene could be TRBD1 or TRBD2 (7 bases each). Trimming stripped 3 bases from V and 2 bases from J, with 12 bases between. CDR1 and CDR2 from the germline V gene are SGHAT and FQNNGV. This CDR3 has 15 residues.

In the case of this clone: The DNA is left out, because the CDR3 cannot be placed on it with certainty; the CDR3 is given as TCRdb lists it. The J gene is TRBJ2-1, the V gene TRBV9; the table's D call, TRBD2, has no DNA check behind it. Per the germline V gene, CDR1 is SGDLS and CDR2 is YYNGEE. The CDR3 comprises 13 residues, both ends counted. The CDR3 sequence: CASSVGDGTRGFF.

This rearrangement joins TRBV19 to TRBJ1-1; D is undetermined. V lost 3 bases to trimming and J lost 0 bases, with 11 bases between them. CDR3 length equals 15 residues. Germline assignment: CDR1 LNHDA and CDR2 SQIVND (reference sequence). The CDR3 region has the DNA TGTGCCAGTAGTATTGGTGGCAGGATGAACACTGAAGCTTTCTTT. It encodes CASSIGGRMNTEAFF.

V is TRBV9 and J is TRBJ2-3, with D perhaps TRBD1 or TRBD2 (5 bases each). Trimming removed 0 bases from V and 8 bases from J, with 16 bases in between. The CDR3 contains 15 residues. CDR1 SGDLS and CDR2 YYNGEE come from the germline V gene. The CDR3 loop reads CASSVATDWGSTQYF. The CDR3 nucleotides read TGTGCCAGCAGCGTAGCTACTGACTGGGGGAGTACGCAGTATTTT. Full variable domain (missing parts from reference TRBV9 and TRBJ2-3): DSGVTQTPKHLITATGQRVTLRCSPRSGDLSVYWYQQSLDQGLQFLIQYYNGEERAKGNILERFSAQQFPDLHSELNLSSLELGDSALYFCASSVATDWGSTQYFGPGTRLTVL.